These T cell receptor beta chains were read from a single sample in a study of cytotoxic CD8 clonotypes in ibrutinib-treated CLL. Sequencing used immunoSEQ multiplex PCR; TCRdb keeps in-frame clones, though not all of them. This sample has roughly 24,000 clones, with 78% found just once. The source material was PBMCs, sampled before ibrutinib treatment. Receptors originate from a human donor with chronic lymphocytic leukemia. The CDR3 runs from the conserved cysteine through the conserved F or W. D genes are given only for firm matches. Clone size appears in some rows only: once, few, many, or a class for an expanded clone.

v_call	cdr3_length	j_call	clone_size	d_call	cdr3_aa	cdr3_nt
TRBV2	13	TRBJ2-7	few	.	CASAGGPSYEQYF	TGTGCCAGCGCCGGGGGTCCCTCCTACGAGCAGTACTTC
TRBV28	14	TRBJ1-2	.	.	CASSGGGTNYGYTF	TGTGCCAGCAGTGGGGGGGGAACTAACTATGGCTACACCTTC
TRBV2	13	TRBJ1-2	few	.	CASSIQGNYGYTF	TGTGCCAGCAGTATCCAGGGGAACTATGGCTACACCTTC
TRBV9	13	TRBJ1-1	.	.	CASSLKPNTEAFF	TGTGCCAGCAGCCTTAAGCCGAACACTGAAGCTTTCTTT
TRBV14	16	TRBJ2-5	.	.	CASSQPRSQAQETQYF	TGTGCCAGCAGCCAACCCAGAAGCCAAGCGCAAGAGACCCAGTACTTC
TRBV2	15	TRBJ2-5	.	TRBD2	CASRETSGRGETQYF	TGTGCCAGCAGAGAGACTAGCGGGAGGGGAGAGACCCAGTACTTC
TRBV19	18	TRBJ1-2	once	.	CASSPHSTGPGFRWGYTF	TGTGCCAGTAGTCCCCACTCGACAGGCCCAGGGTTCAGGTGGGGCTACACCTTC
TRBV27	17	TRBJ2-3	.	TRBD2	CASSSPTGLAWADTQYF	TGTGCCAGCAGTTCGCCCACGGGACTAGCATGGGCAGATACGCAGTATTTT
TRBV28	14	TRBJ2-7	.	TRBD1	CASRPRDRVYEQYF	TGTGCCAGCAGGCCCCGGGACAGAGTCTACGAGCAGTACTTC
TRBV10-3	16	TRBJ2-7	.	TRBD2	CAISGSPTSGFYEQYF	TGTGCCATCAGTGGATCCCCAACTAGCGGGTTCTACGAGCAGTACTTC
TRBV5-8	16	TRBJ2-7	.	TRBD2	CASSPRLPAGSYEQYF	TGTGCCAGCAGCCCGCGACTACCAGCGGGGTCCTACGAGCAGTACTTC
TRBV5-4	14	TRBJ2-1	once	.	CASSFDRDANEQFF	TGTGCCAGCAGCTTCGACCGGGACGCCAATGAGCAGTTCTTC
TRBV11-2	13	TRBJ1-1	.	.	CASSLAGGTEAFF	TGTGCCAGCAGCTTAGCGGGGGGGACTGAAGCTTTCTTT
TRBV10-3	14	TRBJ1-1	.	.	CAISEGIRSTEAFF	TGTGCCATCAGTGAAGGCATCCGGAGCACTGAAGCTTTCTTT
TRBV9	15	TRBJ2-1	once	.	CASSVATTIYNEQFF	TGTGCCAGCAGCGTAGCTACGACGATATACAATGAGCAGTTCTTC
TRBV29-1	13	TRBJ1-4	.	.	CSVRGRGDEKLFF	TGCAGCGTTAGGGGTAGGGGTGATGAAAAACTGTTTTTT
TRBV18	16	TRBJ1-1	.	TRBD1	CASSPLPTGGNTEAFF	TGTGCCAGCTCACCCCTCCCTACAGGGGGAAACACTGAAGCTTTCTTT
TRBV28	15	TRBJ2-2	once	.	CASSSNRENTGELFF	TGTGCCAGCAGTTCCAACAGGGAGAACACCGGGGAGCTGTTTTTT
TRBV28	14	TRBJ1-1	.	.	CASSWGGINTEAFF	TGTGCCAGCAGTTGGGGGGGGATTAACACTGAAGCTTTCTTT
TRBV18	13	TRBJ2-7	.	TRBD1	CASSDRGRAEQYF	TGTGCCAGCTCAGACAGGGGGCGGGCCGAGCAGTACTTC
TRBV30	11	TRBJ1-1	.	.	CARKMGSEAFF	TGTGCCCGTAAAATGGGGTCTGAAGCTTTCTTT
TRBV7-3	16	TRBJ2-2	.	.	CASSLNQGSSTGELFF	TGTGCCAGCAGCTTAAACCAGGGGTCGTCCACCGGGGAGCTGTTTTTT
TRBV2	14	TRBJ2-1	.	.	CATGRGLGDNEQFF	TGTGCCACCGGCAGGGGTCTTGGTGACAATGAGCAGTTCTTC
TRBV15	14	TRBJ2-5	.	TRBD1	CATSSTGTAETQYF	TGTGCCACCAGCAGCACCGGGACAGCCGAGACCCAGTACTTC
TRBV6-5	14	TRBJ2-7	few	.	CASTPPGVPYEQYF	TGTGCCAGCACCCCCCCGGGGGTCCCCTACGAGCAGTACTTC
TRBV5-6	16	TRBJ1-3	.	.	CASSLYLDSSGNTIYF	TGTGCCAGCAGCTTGTATTTGGACAGCTCTGGAAACACCATATATTTT
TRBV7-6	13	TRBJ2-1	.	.	CASSLASRNEQFF	TGTGCCAGCAGCTTAGCTAGTCGCAATGAGCAGTTCTTC
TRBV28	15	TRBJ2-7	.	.	CASSPAEGVLYEQYF	TGTGCCAGCAGTCCAGCCGAGGGAGTTCTCTACGAGCAGTACTTC
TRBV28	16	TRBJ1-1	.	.	CASSAGRRRGNTEAFF	TGTGCCAGCAGTGCAGGCCGACGGCGGGGGAACACTGAAGCTTTCTTT
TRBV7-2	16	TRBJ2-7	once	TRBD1	CASSSGGTGGSYEQYF	TGTGCCAGCAGCTCCGGAGGGACAGGGGGCTCCTACGAGCAGTACTTC
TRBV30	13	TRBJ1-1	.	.	CAWTRQRYTEAFF	TGTGCCTGGACTAGACAGCGATACACTGAAGCTTTCTTT
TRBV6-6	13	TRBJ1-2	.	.	CASSYSPDFGYTF	TGTGCCAGCAGTTACTCGCCGGACTTTGGCTACACCTTC
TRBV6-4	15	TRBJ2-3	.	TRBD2	CASSETSGGTDTQYF	TGTGCCAGCAGTGAGACTAGCGGGGGCACAGATACGCAGTATTTT
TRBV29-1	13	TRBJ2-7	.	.	CSVGDSGSYEQYF	TGCAGCGTTGGCGACTCGGGATCCTACGAGCAGTACTTC
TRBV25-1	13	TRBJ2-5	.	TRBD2	CASSSGGTETQYF	TGTGCCAGCAGTAGCGGGGGGACGGAGACCCAGTACTTC
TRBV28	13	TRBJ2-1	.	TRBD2	CASMGGRYNEQFF	TGTGCCAGCATGGGCGGGAGGTACAATGAGCAGTTCTTC
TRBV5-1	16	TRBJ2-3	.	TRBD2	CASSLALAGVADTQYF	TGCGCCAGCAGCTTGGCCCTAGCGGGAGTGGCAGATACGCAGTATTTT
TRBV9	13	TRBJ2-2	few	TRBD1	CASSGRGPGELFF	TGTGCCAGCAGCGGCAGGGGGCCCGGGGAGCTGTTTTTT